The rows below give T cell receptor beta chains drawn from one sample of a study of shared clonotypes between healthy human individuals. Method: immunoSEQ multiplex PCR; TCRdb's copy keeps in-frame clones and lacks some. The sample shows roughly 1,800,000 clones, roughly 95% of them seen only once. Sequenced input: naive CD8+ T cells sorted from blood. The receptors come from a man between 18 and 35 years old in good health. The CDR3 runs from the conserved cysteine through the conserved F or W. Fields, in order: CDR3 length, J gene, clone size, V gene, D gene, CDR3 DNA, CDR3 protein. D genes are given only for firm matches. Clone sizes are given selectively: once, few, many, or a class where the clone is expanded.

len: 15; j_gene: TRBJ2-7; abundance: .; v_gene: TRBV11-2; d_gene: .; CDR3nt: TGTGCCAGCAGCTTAGATCCCGCAGGGACATACGAGCAGTACTTC; CDR3aa: CASSLDPAGTYEQYF
len: 14; j_gene: TRBJ1-2; abundance: .; v_gene: TRBV5-4; d_gene: TRBD1; CDR3nt: TGTGCCAGCAGCTACAGGGGGTTTATCTATGGCTACACCTTC; CDR3aa: CASSYRGFIYGYTF
len: 14; j_gene: TRBJ2-7; abundance: once; v_gene: TRBV15; d_gene: TRBD1; CDR3nt: TGTGCCACCAGCAGACCGGGACAGGACTACGAGCAGTACTTC; CDR3aa: CATSRPGQDYEQYF
len: 12; j_gene: TRBJ2-7; abundance: .; v_gene: TRBV27; d_gene: .; CDR3nt: TGTGCCAGCAGTTCGAGGGCGGAGGAGCAGTACTTC; CDR3aa: CASSSRAEEQYF
len: 15; j_gene: TRBJ2-3; abundance: once; v_gene: TRBV6-1; d_gene: .; CDR3nt: TGTGCCAGCAGTGAAACGTTCTTCCGCACAGATACGCAGTATTTT; CDR3aa: CASSETFFRTDTQYF
len: 14; j_gene: TRBJ2-5; abundance: .; v_gene: TRBV10-3; d_gene: .; CDR3nt: TGTGCCATCAGTGAGAACGAGCTCCAGGAGACCCAGTACTTC; CDR3aa: CAISENELQETQYF
len: 15; j_gene: TRBJ2-4; abundance: .; v_gene: TRBV28; d_gene: .; CDR3nt: TGTGCCAGCAGTAACAGGAACCTCATTGGGAACATTCAGTACTTC; CDR3aa: CASSNRNLIGNIQYF
len: 13; j_gene: TRBJ1-5; abundance: .; v_gene: TRBV19; d_gene: TRBD1; CDR3nt: TGTGCCAGTAGGACAGGGATTAATCAGCCCCAGCATTTT; CDR3aa: CASRTGINQPQHF
len: 15; j_gene: TRBJ2-3; abundance: .; v_gene: TRBV30; d_gene: .; CDR3nt: TGTGCCTGTCCGGATCCTTCGGGGCCCACAGATACGCAGTATTTT; CDR3aa: CACPDPSGPTDTQYF
len: 16; j_gene: TRBJ2-7; abundance: .; v_gene: TRBV4-3; d_gene: TRBD2; CDR3nt: TGCGCCAGCAGCCAAGACTTAGCGGGCGGCTCCTACGAGCAGTACTTC; CDR3aa: CASSQDLAGGSYEQYF
len: 15; j_gene: TRBJ1-6; abundance: .; v_gene: TRBV28; d_gene: .; CDR3nt: TGTGCCAGCAGTCCCGGGGGGGCAGGGGATTCACCCCTCCACTTT; CDR3aa: CASSPGGAGDSPLHF
len: 12; j_gene: TRBJ2-1; abundance: .; v_gene: TRBV10-3; d_gene: .; CDR3nt: TGTGCCATCAGTGGAGGGAGCAATGAGCAGTTCTTC; CDR3aa: CAISGGSNEQFF
len: 14; j_gene: TRBJ2-2; abundance: .; v_gene: TRBV6-5; d_gene: .; CDR3nt: TGTGCCAGCAGTTTGTGGACAAACACCGGGGAGCTGTTTTTT; CDR3aa: CASSLWTNTGELFF
len: 13; j_gene: TRBJ2-7; abundance: .; v_gene: TRBV7-8; d_gene: .; CDR3nt: TGTGCCAGCAGCTCCGCCATACGCTACGAGCAGTACTTC; CDR3aa: CASSSAIRYEQYF
len: 10; j_gene: TRBJ2-5; abundance: .; v_gene: TRBV2; d_gene: .; CDR3nt: TGTGCCAGCGGCAAAGAGACCCAGTACTTC; CDR3aa: CASGKETQYF
len: 14; j_gene: TRBJ1-4; abundance: .; v_gene: TRBV30; d_gene: .; CDR3nt: TGTGCCTGGAGCCCACCTTGGAGGTTTGAAAAACTGTTTTTT; CDR3aa: CAWSPPWRFEKLFF
len: 16; j_gene: TRBJ2-7; abundance: .; v_gene: TRBV27; d_gene: TRBD1; CDR3nt: TGTGCCAGCAGTTTACTTACCGGGACAGGGCCTTTCGAGCAGTACTTC; CDR3aa: CASSLLTGTGPFEQYF
len: 13; j_gene: TRBJ1-2; abundance: .; v_gene: TRBV19; d_gene: .; CDR3nt: TGTGCCAGTAGCCGGACAGTTTCCTATGGCTACACCTTC; CDR3aa: CASSRTVSYGYTF
len: 11; j_gene: TRBJ1-2; abundance: .; v_gene: TRBV6-6; d_gene: .; CDR3nt: TGTGCCAGTATTAGGGCTGGAGGCTACACCTTC; CDR3aa: CASIRAGGYTF
len: 14; j_gene: TRBJ2-1; abundance: .; v_gene: TRBV6-1; d_gene: .; CDR3nt: TGTGCCAGCAGTGCGAAGAGCTCCTACAATGAGCAGTTCTTC; CDR3aa: CASSAKSSYNEQFF
len: 12; j_gene: TRBJ2-2; abundance: .; v_gene: TRBV29-1; d_gene: .; CDR3nt: TGCAGCGTTGAAGCCGAAACCGGGGAGCTGTTTTTT; CDR3aa: CSVEAETGELFF
len: 12; j_gene: TRBJ1-4; abundance: .; v_gene: TRBV6-5; d_gene: .; CDR3nt: TGTGCCAGCAGTCTGGGCGGGGAAAAACTGTTTTTT; CDR3aa: CASSLGGEKLFF
len: 14; j_gene: TRBJ2-7; abundance: .; v_gene: TRBV29-1; d_gene: TRBD1; CDR3nt: TGCAGCGTTGAAGGAGGACAGGGGGGCTACGAGCAGTACTTC; CDR3aa: CSVEGGQGGYEQYF
len: 15; j_gene: TRBJ1-2; abundance: .; v_gene: TRBV5-4; d_gene: .; CDR3nt: TGTGCCAGCAGCTTGGAAGTCGGGCCCTCCTATGGCTACACCTTC; CDR3aa: CASSLEVGPSYGYTF